Listed here are 17 T cell receptor beta chains from one sample, sequenced in a study of T cells in Graves' hyperthyroidism and ophthalmopathy. The source material, RNA transcripts, was used to amplify TCR beta CDR3 regions. The HTBI primer set was used in a first-round RT-PCR of the TCR CDR3. MiXCR, applied by TCRdb to the multiplex PCR reads, yields one record per CDR3 protein. The sample lists about 690,000 distinct CDR3 sequences, 15% to 20% occurring once. The sequencing input was blood. The receptors derive from a man between 45 and 60 years old with Graves' hyperthyroidism.

This clonotype has at least ten counts. This sequence joins TRBV3-1 and TRBJ1-1; perhaps TRBD1 as D (6 bases). Looked up from germline, CDR1 is LGHDT and CDR2 is YNNKEL (reference sequence). The length of the CDR3 is 17 residues. V lost 0 bases and J lost 1, with 15 bases in between. The CDR3 DNA reads as TGTGCCAGCAGCCAAGATGTCTGGGGGGCCAAGAACACTGAAGCTTTCTTT. Its translation is CASSQDVWGAKNTEAFF.

This clonotype was observed many times. The V gene is TRBV11-2, the J gene TRBJ1-1, with D tentatively TRBD1 (5 bases). The CDR3 consists of 14 residues. V lost 3 bases and J 0 bases, leaving 8 bases between the germline ends. Germline V gene lookup returns CDR1 SGHAT and CDR2 FQNNGV. The CDR3 DNA reads as TGTGCCAGCAGCTTGGGACCGTTGAACACTGAAGCTTTCTTT. Protein: CASSLGPLNTEAFF.

V gene TRBV2 combines with J gene TRBJ2-1; a possible D gene is TRBD2 (6 bases). V shed 6 bases and J shed 7 bases, with 13 bases lying between them. Germline values: CDR1 SNHLY, CDR2 FYNNEI. CDR3 length: 13 residues. CDR3 nucleotides: TGTGCCAGCAGGCAGACTAGTGAAAATGAGCAGTTCTTC. This gives the protein CASRQTSENEQFF.

This clonotype was seen only a few times. The gene calls are TRBV18 and TRBJ2-7; a possible D gene is TRBD1 (5 bases). The V gene's germline CDR1 is KGHSH and CDR2 LQKENI. There are 14 residues in the CDR3. V was cut by 0 bases and J by 4 bases, with 10 bases left in between. The CDR3 bases are TGTGCCAGCTCACCACCCATGGGGCGTTACGAGCAGTACTTC. It translates to CASSPPMGRYEQYF.

Comments on this clonotype: Just one base apart from a much larger clone, this may be a read error. The V gene is TRBV7-9, the J gene TRBJ2-5, with D maybe TRBD1 (5 bases). Germline V gene data show CDR1 as SEHNR and CDR2 as FQNEAQ (reference sequence). The CDR3 spans 15 residues. CDR3 in amino acids: CASSLGQFDQETHYF. CDR3 nucleotides: TGTGCCAGCAGCTTAGGACAGTTCGACCAAGAGACCCATTACTTC.

The rearrangement uses TRBV11-1 and TRBJ2-1; 7 nucleotides line up with TRBD1. Germline assignment: CDR1 SGHAT and CDR2 FQDESV (reference sequence). The V gene end was trimmed by 7 bases and the J gene end by 15 bases; junction bases not matched to a gene: 9. CDR3 length equals 11 residues. The CDR3 nucleotides are TGTGCCAGCACCGTGGGGACAGAACGGTTCTTC. Encoded protein: CASTVGTERFF.

The rearrangement links TRBV20-1 to TRBJ1-2; D might be TRBD1 (6 bases). The ends were cut back, 3 bases at V and 4 bases at J, with 12 bases in the middle. In germline, CDR1 is DFQATT, CDR2 SNEGSKA (reference sequence). This CDR3 comprises 13 residues. The CDR3 DNA is TGCAGTGCTAGGGACAGAACCTTCTATGGCTACACCTTC. Encoded protein: CSARDRTFYGYTF.

This clonotype has a count of ten or more. The chain joins TRBV28 to TRBJ1-5; D is possibly TRBD1 (5 bases). Trimming removed 10 bases at V and 7 bases at J, with 23 bases between. Germline-derived CDR1 and CDR2 are MDHEN and SYDVKM. This CDR3 is built from 15 residues. This chain's CDR3 is CATGPDRGIYQPQHF. CDR3 sequence (DNA): TGTGCCACCGGACCCGACAGAGGCATCTACCAGCCCCAGCATTTT.

This clonotype was counted ten times or more. This rearrangement joins TRBV30 to TRBJ2-4; D perhaps matches TRBD2 (6 bases). The CDR3 has 13 residues. The V end lost 0 bases, the J end lost 3 bases, and 6 bases lay between the germline ends. Germline V gives CDR1 GTSNPN, CDR2 SVGIG (reference sequence). The CDR3 loop is CAWSVAGKNIQYF. DNA for the CDR3: TGTGCCTGGAGTGTAGCGGGCAAAAACATTCAGTACTTC.

This clonotype was picked up many times. The chain couples TRBV11-3 to TRBJ2-6; the D gene is possibly TRBD1 (5 bases). The ends were cut back, 6 bases at V and 4 bases at J, with 13 bases in the middle. The CDR3 loop spans 15 amino acids. CDR1 and CDR2 (germline): SGHNT, YENEEA. CDR3 DNA sequence: TGTGCCAGCAGTAAATCAGGGTCCGGGGCCAACGTCCTGACTTTC. It is translated as CASSKSGSGANVLTF.

The V gene is TRBV27, the J gene TRBJ2-3, with D perhaps matching TRBD1 (6 bases). CDR3 length: 14 residues. Germline assignment: CDR1 MNHEY and CDR2 SMNVEV (reference sequence). V lost 2 bases and J 6 bases, leaving 12 bases between the germline ends. In nucleotides, the CDR3 is TGTGCCAGCAGTTTAGTCAGGGGTGGGGATACGCAGTATTTT. This gives the protein CASSLVRGGDTQYF.

This clonotype was counted ten times or more. V usage is TRBV28 and J usage is TRBJ1-1, with a tentative D call TRBD1 (5 bases). This CDR3 comprises 12 residues. Germline CDR1 MDHEN, CDR2 SYDVKM. V was shortened by 8 bases and J by 5 bases, with 12 bases between the two germline ends. CDR3 protein: CASRVEGTEAFF. The CDR3, as DNA: TGTGCCAGCCGCGTGGAGGGGACTGAAGCTTTCTTT. Combining the CDR3 with reference TRBV28 and TRBJ1-1 gives the whole variable domain DVKVTQSSRYLVKRTGEKVFLECVQDMDHENMFWYRQDPGLGLRLIYFSYDVKMKEKGDIPEGYSVSREKKERFSLILESASTNQTSMYLCASRVEGTEAFFGQGTRLTVV.

This rearrangement joins TRBV19 to TRBJ2-7, with TRBD1 matching 8 bases. Germline assignment: CDR1 LNHDA and CDR2 SQIVND (reference sequence). The V segment lost 7 bases and the J segment 7 bases; nucleotides outside the gene matches: 12. The CDR3 spans 14 residues. The CDR3 reads CASKPQGAAGEQYF. The CDR3 bases are TGTGCCAGTAAACCGCAGGGGGCCGCGGGAGAGCAGTACTTC.

The chain combines TRBV6-4 with TRBJ1-2; maybe TRBD1 (5 bases). The V end was cut by 5 bases, the J end by 2 bases, with 12 bases between. From germline, CDR1 is MRHNA and CDR2 SNTAGT. This CDR3 is built from 14 residues. The CDR3 nucleotides are TGTGCCAGCAGTAGGACATCTCGGAACTATGGCTACACCTTC. It codes for CASSRTSRNYGYTF.

The table lists this clonotype with many counts. The chain employs TRBV12-3 or TRBV12-4 and TRBJ1-1; D uncertain. Trimming cost V 1 base and J 3 bases, with 12 bases left between them. CDR3 size: 15 residues. The CDR3 loop reads CASSLVLGTDTEAFF. The DNA of the CDR3 is TGTGCCAGCAGTTTAGTTCTGGGTACTGACACTGAAGCTTTCTTT.

This clonotype was observed at least ten times. The V and J genes are TRBV27 and TRBJ1-2, with 7 bases fitting TRBD1. Germline CDR1 reads MNHEY; CDR2 reads SMNVEV (reference sequence). This CDR3 spans 13 amino acids. After removal of 2 bases from V and 6 bases from J, the junction contained 3 bases not matched to a gene. The CDR3 loop is CASSLRGGDGYTF. In nucleotides, the CDR3 is TGTGCCAGCAGTTTAAGAGGGGGCGATGGCTACACCTTC.

This clonotype was seen at least ten times. V usage is TRBV19 and J usage is TRBJ1-1; possibly TRBD1 for D (6 bases). Trimming took off 3 bases at V and 0 bases at J, with 14 bases between the two ends. The CDR3 is 16 amino acids. Germline V gives CDR1 LNHDA, CDR2 SQIVND (reference sequence). The CDR3 nucleotides are TGTGCCAGTAGTATCTTCCAGGGGTGGATGAACACTGAAGCTTTCTTT. The encoded protein is CASSIFQGWMNTEAFF.